This T cell receptor (beta chain) was sequenced during a study of shared clonotypes between healthy human individuals. CD45RA-negative memory and CD45RA+ naive subsets were split from the CD4+ cells. An assay was performed, and its level was deep. The sorted-subset replicate PCRs were given roughly 190 ng DNA, which is 31,000 or so T cell genomes. Clones were sequenced by immunoSEQ multiplex PCR, and TCRdb holds only the in-frame ones, with some missing. In the table there are under 1,100,000 clones, 75% to 80% of which are singletons. V lost 0 bases and J lost 4, with 3 bases in between. The CDR3 loop spans 12 amino acids. Germline CDR1 and CDR2: LNHNV and YYDKDF (reference sequence). This clone came up a few times.

J is TRBJ1-2 and V is TRBV15; D unresolved. Source material: memory CD4+ T cells from PBMCs. Described subset: CD45RA-negative fraction. This TCR came from a man between 18 and 29 years old in good health. Some clones in this sample may be carry-over from other donors' samples. DNA for the CDR3: TGTGCCACCAGCAGAGATATCTATGGCTACACCTTC. Translating it yields CATSRDIYGYTF.